This T cell receptor beta chain was captured by sequencing in a study of a mutant IDH1 vaccine in newly diagnosed glioma (dated by TCRdb to the early 2020s). Study-level background: Patients were given eight vaccinations, in weeks 1, 3, 5, 7, 11, 15, 19 and 23, which matched visits V03 through V10. In the chemotherapy-containing groups, vaccination started alongside temozolomide cycles, whereas in patients who had radiotherapy alone it started 4-6 weeks after radiotherapy. The roughly 33 treated patients were roughly 62% male and around 40% female, with a mean age of approximately 38 years. Prior to enrollment, patients had been given standard therapy consisting of radiotherapy alone, temozolomide alone, or radiochemotherapy with temozolomide, with the combination given to most patients. Peripheral blood was drawn at six visits: V03 (baseline), V05, V07, V10, V12 and V13. For exploratory analyses, longitudinal TCRB deep sequencing was carried out in some 25 treated patients wherever samples were available.

Details on this clone: Its antigen is currently not known. One base away there is no much larger clone; base qualities are not given.

This specimen's time point label, per the study, means: week 23, last vaccination. A 20-mer mutant IDH1 peptide at 300 micrograms in Montanide made up each vaccine dose, which was injected subcutaneously together with topical imiquimod. Donors had newly diagnosed WHO grade 3 or 4 IDH1-mutant astrocytomas with loss of nuclear ATRX. The samples were drawn from NOA16, a multicentre, single-arm, open-label phase I trial in Germany that tested a mutant IDH1 peptide vaccine in humans for the first time. Genomic DNA for TCRB sequencing was isolated from EDTA blood with the DNeasy Blood and Tissue Kit. The CDR3, cysteine through phenylalanine, is 16 amino acids long. The DNA shown is the 48-base CDR3, in frame from base 1. Trimming costs V 7 bases and J 0 bases, and their ends lie 16 bases apart. The germline V gene (reference sequence) specifies LNHDA as CDR1 and SQIVND as CDR2. Libraries were prepared through the immunoSEQ multiplex PCR assay. Following the manufacturer's protocol, the hsTCRB Kit was used to amplify rearranged TCR beta chain sequences. Sequencing of TCRB libraries was carried out on an Illumina MiSeq. The study's own analysis went as follows. The proprietary platform of the kit vendor was used for demultiplexing, trimming and gene mapping. In its TCRdb copy, this immuneACCESS table keeps in-frame sequences only and misses some clones. Where compared with another copy, unresolved V genes explain less than half of these, and the others have no known cause. V and J calls plus clone size are reproduced from that table; the DNA served to infer D and trimming. This sample gives 55,000 or so clones in total; roughly 80% of them show up just once. The biggest ten clones account for roughly 6.2% of the sample.

Results the study describes overall, beyond this receptor: PBMC samples for TCRB deep sequencing were selected based on availability. Immune responses induced by the vaccine were seen in more than 85% of patients across multiple MHC alleles. Changes in the top peripheral T cell clonotypes picked up by TCRB sequencing did not appear to be linked to pseudoprogression. The authors noted that analyses of patient blood samples could not be reproduced because of sample limitations.

The sequencing here drew on PBMCs, taken from a glioma patient whose treatment included an IDH1 peptide vaccine. The rearrangement joined TRBV19 to TRBJ1-3, with an unclear D gene assignment. The origin of this receptor is a man aged 40-55 years with glioma. DNA sequence: TGTGCCAGTAACAACCTCGGACCTTCCTCTGGAAACACCATATATTTT. This translates into CASNNLGPSSGNTIYF.